These 32 T cell receptor beta chains share one sample of origin, sequenced in a study of shared clonotypes between healthy human individuals (dated by TCRdb to 2019 to 2021). The protocol used for the library was the immunoSEQ multiplex PCR assay. TCRdb provides this immuneACCESS table in a form limited to in-frame rearrangements. Some clones are lacking; in checked studies, under half of them reflect an unresolved V gene, and why the rest are absent is not known. The sample table holds some 2 million clones, of which about 95% were seen once. The top ten clones comprise around 1.1% of the sample. CD8 naive samples consisted of CD45RO-negative cells that were positively selected for CCR7, yielding a CD45RA+CCR7+ population without TemRA cells. Sequencing was done on a sample of naive CD8+ T cells sorted from blood. According to the study, the label for this sample's cell subset or site signals: CD45RA+CCR7+. All receptors come from a man in his late teens or twenties in good health.

The J gene is TRBJ2-3, the V gene TRBV6-6; possible D gene TRBD2, 6 bases. Germline CDR1 and CDR2: MNHNY and SVGAGI (reference sequence). The CDR3 covers 15 residues. The V and J ends lost 0 bases and 2 bases respectively, with 9 bases between them. The CDR3 DNA reads as TGTGCCAGCAGTTACTCCAGCGGGTACACAGATACGCAGTATTTT. Translating gives CASSYSSGYTDTQYF.

The chain joins TRBV7-9 to TRBJ2-2; 8 bases are shared with TRBD1. Germline V CDR1 and CDR2: SEHNR, FQNEAQ (reference sequence). This CDR3 region has 15 residues. Trimming at V came to 5 bases and at J to 4 bases, leaving 6 bases not matched to a gene. The DNA for the CDR3 is TGTGCCAGCAGCCCCCGGACAGGGCCCACCGGGGAGCTGTTTTTT. This encodes CASSPRTGPTGELFF.

This chain links TRBV10-1 with TRBJ1-1; the match to TRBD1 covers 9 bases. CDR1 and CDR2 from the germline V gene are WNHNN and SYGVQD (reference sequence). There are 15 residues in the CDR3. The trim removed 5 bases at V and 5 bases at J, leaving 9 bases unmatched. CDR3 nucleotide sequence: TGCGCCAGCAGTCTGGACAGGGGAATGGTTACTGAAGCTTTCTTT. The encoded protein is CASSLDRGMVTEAFF.

The J gene is TRBJ1-2, the V gene TRBV6-1; a weak D match, TRBD1 (5 bases). The CDR3 is 15 residues long. Trimming shortened V by 2 bases and J by 0 bases, and 10 bases separated the two germline ends. Germline lookup yields CDR1 MNHNS and CDR2 SASEGT. The CDR3 is CASSEWGLANYGYTF. CDR3 sequence (DNA): TGTGCCAGCAGTGAATGGGGGTTAGCTAACTATGGCTACACCTTC.

The rearrangement uses TRBV6-1 and TRBJ2-1; 10 bases fit TRBD2. Unmatched junction bases numbered 3, after V lost 2 bases and J lost 5 bases. There are 15 residues in the CDR3. CDR1 and CDR2 from the germline V gene are MNHNS and SASEGT. The CDR3 region is CASSELAGAHNEQFF. The DNA of the CDR3 is TGTGCCAGCAGTGAACTAGCGGGGGCTCACAATGAGCAGTTCTTC.

V usage is TRBV2 and J usage is TRBJ1-1, with TRBD1 as a possible D gene (6 bases). The CDR3 spans 15 residues. Trimming shortened V by 1 base and J by 5 bases, and 14 bases separated the two germline ends. Germline values: CDR1 SNHLY, CDR2 FYNNEI. The CDR3 loop reads CASSEVDEGVTEAFF. In DNA, the CDR3 is TGTGCCAGCAGTGAAGTTGACGAGGGGGTTACTGAAGCTTTCTTT.

A remark on this clone: This same CDR3 is encoded by further DNA sequences in the sample. The chain combines TRBV7-9 with TRBJ2-1, with 9 positions matching TRBD2. J lost 9 bases, V lost 5 bases, and 2 bases had no gene match. CDR3 length: 12 amino acids. The V gene's germline CDR1 is SEHNR and CDR2 FQNEAQ (reference sequence). The CDR3 protein is CASSGSGGEQFF. The CDR3 coding sequence is TGTGCCAGCAGCGGTAGCGGGGGTGAGCAGTTCTTC.

The CDR3 loop is CASSEGALNEQFF. The CDR3 coding sequence is TGTGCCAGCAGCGAGGGGGCCCTCAATGAGCAGTTCTTC. The V gene is TRBV9, the J gene TRBJ2-1; 7 bases align to TRBD1. Trimming cost V 3 bases and J 6 bases; bases outside gene matches: 3. Germline lookup yields CDR1 SGDLS and CDR2 YYNGEE. CDR3 size: 13 residues.

The CDR3 DNA is TGTGCCAGCAGTTTAGCGGGAGTGACAGATACGCAGTATTTT. Its protein is CASSLAGVTDTQYF. The chain couples TRBV6-1 to TRBJ2-3; TRBD2 matches at 9 bases. Germline V CDR1 and CDR2: MNHNS, SASEGT. This CDR3 has 14 residues. The V gene end was trimmed by 5 bases and the J gene end by 3 bases; junction bases not matched to a gene: 3.

The chain has TRBV4-1 and TRBJ2-2, with D tentatively TRBD1 or TRBD2 (5 bases each). Between the trimmed V and J ends, which lost 0 bases and 6 bases, there was a span of 14 bases. The length of the CDR3 is 16 residues. The germline CDR1 and CDR2 sequences are MGHRA and YSYEKL. CDR3: CASSQDIPGPAGELFF. CDR3 DNA sequence: TGCGCCAGCAGCCAAGATATTCCGGGGCCGGCCGGGGAGCTGTTTTTT.

The V gene is TRBV7-9, the J gene TRBJ2-7; D possibly corresponds to TRBD2 (6 bases). Trimming removed 7 bases at V and 3 bases at J, with 13 bases between. From germline, CDR1 is SEHNR and CDR2 FQNEAQ (reference sequence). The CDR3 length is 13 residues. CDR3 protein: CASTWSSGYEQYF. CDR3 sequence (DNA): TGTGCCAGCACTTGGAGTAGCGGCTACGAGCAGTACTTC.

This clone was seen only once. The chain employs TRBV7-6 and TRBJ2-3; the D gene is possibly TRBD2 (5 bases). The CDR3 runs 15 residues. The germline V gene has CDR1 SGHVS and CDR2 FNYEAQ. The V gene lost 7 bases and the J gene lost 0 bases, with 14 bases spanning the gap. This CDR3 reads CASTDTGESTDTQYF. CDR3 sequence (DNA): TGTGCCAGCACCGACACCGGGGAGAGCACAGATACGCAGTATTTT.

The V gene is TRBV11-2, the J gene TRBJ1-2, with no clear D. CDR1 and CDR2 from the germline V gene are SGHAT and FQNNGV. The CDR3 has 14 residues. With 5 bases removed from V and 2 bases from J, the gap between germline ends came to 12 bases. CDR3 in amino acids: CASSLAVGNYGYTF. The CDR3, as DNA: TGTGCCAGCAGCCTCGCGGTAGGGAACTATGGCTACACCTTC.

The CDR3 nucleotides read TGTGCCAGCAGCCAGGGACTAGCTGAAACCTACGAGCAGTACTTC. Translated, it gives CASSQGLAETYEQYF. J is TRBJ2-7 and V is TRBV9; 9 nucleotides line up with TRBD2. This CDR3 is built from 15 residues. CDR1 SGDLS and CDR2 YYNGEE come from the germline V gene. V shed 4 bases, J shed 2 bases, and the junction held 7 bases outside the gene matches.

The chain recombines TRBV28 with TRBJ2-7; D might be TRBD1 (5 bases). Germline CDR1 MDHEN, CDR2 SYDVKM. Trimming took 6 bases from V and 7 from J, leaving 25 bases between them. The CDR3 spans 16 residues. CDR3 sequence: CASSTGIEINVGEQYF. The CDR3, as DNA: TGTGCCAGCAGCACAGGAATCGAGATAAATGTAGGGGAGCAGTACTTC.

The V gene is TRBV13, the J gene TRBJ2-3; the match to TRBD2 covers 9 bases. Germline assignment: CDR1 PRHDT and CDR2 FYEKMQ (reference sequence). J was trimmed by 0 bases and V by 0 bases; bases with no gene match: 4. The CDR3 has 17 amino acids. Here the CDR3 DNA reads TGTGCCAGCAGCTTAGGGACTAGCGGAGGAAGCACAGATACGCAGTATTTT. It codes for CASSLGTSGGSTDTQYF. The full variable domain, rest sourced from reference TRBV13 and TRBJ2-3, is AAGVIQSPRHLIKEKRETATLKCYPIPRHDTVYWYQQGPGQDPQFLISFYEKMQSDKGSIPDRFSAQQFSDYHSELNMSSLELGDSALYFCASSLGTSGGSTDTQYFGPGTRLTVL.

This chain connects TRBV4-1 to TRBJ2-3, with a possible D match to TRBD1 (6 bases). The V gene's germline CDR1 is MGHRA and CDR2 YSYEKL. This CDR3 has 14 amino acids. V dropped 2 bases and J dropped 2 bases, with 8 bases sitting between them. In DNA, the CDR3 is TGCGCCAGCAGCCAATCAGGGGTCACAGATACGCAGTATTTT. Encoded protein: CASSQSGVTDTQYF.

The chain employs TRBV6-5 and TRBJ2-4; D unresolved. Looked up from germline, CDR1 is MNHEY and CDR2 is SVGAGI. V lost 3 bases and J 5 bases, leaving 8 bases between the germline ends. The CDR3 has 13 residues. The CDR3: CASSYNPENIQYF. CDR3 sequence (DNA): TGTGCCAGCAGTTATAACCCGGAAAACATTCAGTACTTC.

The chain employs TRBV4-3 and TRBJ2-5; TRBD1 matches 7 bases. Germline V gene lookup returns CDR1 LGHNA and CDR2 YSLEER. CDR3 length: 16 amino acids. V lost 2 bases to trimming and J lost 0 bases; unmatched junction nucleotides: 6. CDR3 sequence: CASSQLTGQHQETQYF. CDR3 bases: TGCGCCAGCAGCCAACTCACGGGACAGCACCAAGAGACCCAGTACTTC.

CDR3 in DNA: TGTGCCAGCAGAACGACAGGGAACACTGAAGCTTTCTTT. The encoded protein is CASRTTGNTEAFF. This chain links TRBV7-9 with TRBJ1-1, with D perhaps matching TRBD1 (6 bases). V lost 6 bases, J lost 1 base, and 9 bases lay in between. This CDR3 contains 13 residues. Germline CDR1 SEHNR, CDR2 FQNEAQ (reference sequence). Full variable domain (outside the CDR3, taken from reference TRBV7-9 and TRBJ1-1): DTGVSQNPRHKITKRGQNVTFRCDPISEHNRLYWYRQTLGQGPEFLTYFQNEAQLEKSRLLSDRFSAERPKGSFSTLEIQRTEQGDSAMYLCASRTTGNTEAFFGQGTRLTVV.

The chain uses TRBV4-1 and TRBJ1-2; 7 bases map to TRBD1. V lost 0 bases, J lost 4 bases, and 8 bases stayed unmatched. This CDR3 region has 16 residues. In germline, CDR1 is MGHRA, CDR2 YSYEKL. The DNA for the CDR3 is TGCGCCAGCAGCCAAGAGCGACAGGGCGGTTCCTATGGCTACACCTTC. This codes for CASSQERQGGSYGYTF.

The gene calls are TRBV10-2 and TRBJ2-7; D perhaps matches TRBD1 (6 bases). This CDR3 has 13 amino acids. With 5 bases removed from V and 0 bases from J, the gap between germline ends came to 8 bases. Germline CDR1 is WSHSY and CDR2 is SAAADI. CDR3 protein: CASSRDTSYEQYF. CDR3 coding DNA: TGCGCCAGCAGTCGGGACACCTCCTACGAGCAGTACTTC.

The chain uses TRBV7-6 and TRBJ2-7; D perhaps matches TRBD2 (6 bases). The germline V and J ends were trimmed by 1 base and 0 bases, with 13 bases remaining between them. The germline CDR1 and CDR2 sequences are SGHVS and FNYEAQ. The CDR3 extends over 16 amino acids. The CDR3 here is CASSLVGGASSYEQYF. The DNA of the CDR3 is TGTGCCAGCAGCTTAGTTGGCGGGGCGAGCTCCTACGAGCAGTACTTC. Filled out from reference TRBV7-6 and TRBJ2-7, the complete variable domain reads GAGVSQSPRYKVTKRGQDVALRCDPISGHVSLYWYRQALGQGPEFLTYFNYEAQQDKSGLPNDRFSAERPEGSISTLTIQRTEQRDSAMYRCASSLVGGASSYEQYFGPGTRLTVT.

The chain carries TRBV5-1 and TRBJ2-3, with D possibly matching TRBD1 (6 bases). The germline V gene has CDR1 SGHRS and CDR2 YFSETQ. V was clipped by 6 bases and J by 2 bases, with 10 bases between them. The CDR3 is 13 residues long. CDR3 in DNA: TGCGCCAGCAAACAGGGCAACACAGATACGCAGTATTTT. It encodes CASKQGNTDTQYF.

This clone is a singleton in its sample. The chain combines TRBV29-1 with TRBJ2-4; 7 nucleotides line up with TRBD1. The J segment lost 3 bases and the V segment lost 6 bases, leaving 11 bases of the junction unmatched. Germline-derived CDR1 and CDR2 are SQVTM and ANQGSEA. The CDR3 runs to 15 residues. The CDR3 nucleotides are TGCAGCGTCACCCTCTGGCAGGGGGACAAAAACATTCAGTACTTC. Amino acid sequence: CSVTLWQGDKNIQYF. Together with reference TRBV29-1 and TRBJ2-4, the CDR3 gives the full variable domain: SAVISQKPSRDICQRGTSLTIQCQVDSQVTMMFWYRQQPGQSLTLIATANQGSEATYESGFVIDKFPISRPNLTFSTLTVSNMSPEDSSIYLCSVTLWQGDKNIQYFGAGTRLSVL.

This clone has just a few counts. The rearrangement joins TRBV28 to TRBJ2-2, with D maybe TRBD1 (6 bases). V was trimmed by 6 bases and J by 6 bases, leaving 14 bases between them. Looked up from germline, CDR1 is MDHEN and CDR2 is SYDVKM. The CDR3 spans 14 residues. The CDR3, as DNA: TGTGCCAGCAGCGTAGCACAGGGACCCGGGGAGCTGTTTTTT. As protein: CASSVAQGPGELFF.

This chain connects TRBV19 to TRBJ2-7, with 10 bases that match TRBD2. The V and J ends lost 3 bases and 2 bases, in that order; junction bases with no gene match: 4. Germline V CDR1 and CDR2: LNHDA, SQIVND (reference sequence). This CDR3 has 15 residues. The CDR3 sequence is CASSITSGETYEQYF. The CDR3 DNA reads as TGTGCCAGTAGTATTACTAGCGGGGAAACCTACGAGCAGTACTTC.

About this clone: Other DNA sequences of this sample code for an identical CDR3. This chain links TRBV27 with TRBJ2-7; no clear D gene. The CDR3 contains 10 residues. Trimming took 8 bases from V and 3 from J, leaving 5 bases between them. Germline values: CDR1 MNHEY, CDR2 SMNVEV (reference sequence). The CDR3 nucleotides read TGTGCCAGCGGGGACTACGAGCAGTACTTC. Its protein product is CASGDYEQYF.

This CDR3 reads CASSYKTGYGYTF. DNA for the CDR3: TGTGCCAGCAGTTACAAGACAGGGTATGGCTACACCTTC. The rearrangement joins TRBV27 to TRBJ1-2, with 7 positions matching TRBD1. The CDR3 is 13 residues long. Germline V CDR1 and CDR2: MNHEY, SMNVEV (reference sequence). With V trimmed by 4 bases and J by 5 bases, 4 bases remained unmatched.

The gene calls are TRBV2 and TRBJ2-7, with 10 bases matching TRBD1. J was trimmed by 5 bases and V by 1 base; bases with no gene match: 8. The CDR3 contains 16 residues. Germline lookup yields CDR1 SNHLY and CDR2 FYNNEI. The CDR3 is CASSEGPGQGFHEQYF. CDR3 bases: TGTGCCAGCAGTGAAGGACCGGGACAGGGGTTCCACGAGCAGTACTTC.

The gene calls are TRBV27 and TRBJ1-1, with TRBD1 matching over 7 bases. From germline, CDR1 is MNHEY and CDR2 SMNVEV (reference sequence). Trimming took 3 bases from V and 11 from J; bases not matched to a gene: 9. This CDR3 region has 13 residues. The CDR3 nucleotides read TGTGCCAGCAGTTTGGGGCAGGGGGTGCGGGCTTTCTTT. Its protein product is CASSLGQGVRAFF.

Notes on this clone: Distinct nucleotide sequences in the sample also encode this CDR3. This rearrangement joins TRBV19 to TRBJ2-1; a possible D gene is TRBD1 (5 bases). From germline, CDR1 is LNHDA and CDR2 SQIVND (reference sequence). This CDR3 contains 14 residues. V dropped 3 bases and J dropped 1 base, with 7 bases sitting between them. CDR3 loop: CASSIQGSYNEQFF. As DNA, the CDR3 is TGTGCCAGTAGTATCCAGGGATCCTACAATGAGCAGTTCTTC.